Below are 19 T cell receptor beta chains sequenced from a single sample in a study of cytomegalovirus exposure and HLA in healthy donors. PCR involved 60 Vbeta and 13 Jbeta primers. TCRdb's table, derived via immunoSEQ multiplex PCR, lists solely in-frame clones and lacks some. The table lists about 170,000 clones, about 85% of them singletons, with about 2.4% in the top ten. Material for sequencing was PBMCs. The receptor set was obtained from a man aged 25 to 45 in good health and CMV-seropositive.

This chain links TRBV19 with TRBJ1-3, with 7 bases that match TRBD1. This CDR3 is built from 15 residues. Germline assignment: CDR1 LNHDA and CDR2 SQIVND (reference sequence). Germline trimming cut 5 bases from V and 4 bases from J; bases unmatched to any gene: 8. The CDR3 here is CASSARQGRGNTIYF. Written as DNA, the CDR3 is TGTGCCAGTAGTGCCAGACAGGGCAGAGGAAACACCATATATTTT.

V and J are TRBV4-1 and TRBJ1-2; a weak D match, TRBD1 (6 bases). The CDR3 consists of 14 residues. The germline gives CDR1 MGHRA, CDR2 YSYEKL. The V and J ends lost 1 base and 4 bases respectively, with 10 bases between them. CDR3 amino acids: CASSQVTGPYGYTF. The CDR3 bases are TGCGCCAGCAGCCAAGTTACAGGGCCCTATGGCTACACCTTC.

The chain has TRBV10-3 and TRBJ2-7; 9 bases line up with TRBD2. The ends lost 3 bases at V and 6 bases at J; junction bases unmatched: 9. This CDR3 contains 15 residues. Germline CDR1 is ENHRY and CDR2 is SYGVKD. The CDR3 DNA is TGTGCCATCAGTGACCCCTTTAGCGGGAGAGTCGAGCAGTACTTC. The encoded protein is CAISDPFSGRVEQYF.

This sequence joins TRBV7-6 and TRBJ2-5, with D tentatively TRBD2 (5 bases). CDR3 length: 12 residues. Between the trimmed V and J ends, which lost 6 bases and 9 bases, there was a span of 14 bases. Germline V gene sequence: CDR1 SGHVS, CDR2 FNYEAQ. The CDR3 DNA sequence: TGTGCCAGCAGAACAACCTCCGGGGCCCAGTACTTC. It is translated as CASRTTSGAQYF.

The chain employs TRBV18 and TRBJ2-7; D may be TRBD2 (5 bases). Trimming removed 3 bases at V and 6 bases at J, with 12 bases between. The length of the CDR3 is 13 residues. The germline CDR1 and CDR2 sequences are KGHSH and LQKENI. The CDR3 reads CASSPQLGAEQYV. CDR3 DNA: TGTGCCAGCTCACCTCAGTTGGGAGCCGAGCAGTACGTC.

The chain combines TRBV27 with TRBJ2-4; TRBD2 might be the D (7 bases). This CDR3 region has 17 residues. Germline CDR1 and CDR2: MNHEY and SMNVEV (reference sequence). The ends were cut back, 6 bases at V and 1 base at J, with 19 bases in the middle. The CDR3 DNA follows: TGTGCCAGCAGAATTAAGGGGGGGCTAGGTGCCAAAAACATTCAGTACTTC. Translating it yields CASRIKGGLGAKNIQYF.

V is TRBV6-6 and J is TRBJ1-4; 11 bases match TRBD1. V gave up 6 bases and J gave up 6 bases; unmatched junction bases: 9. The CDR3 has 16 residues. In germline, CDR1 is MNHNY, CDR2 SVGAGI (reference sequence). CDR3 in DNA: TGTGCCAGCAGGCCGATGCCGGGACAGGGGGATGAAAAACTGTTTTTT. Its protein is CASRPMPGQGDEKLFF.

The gene calls are TRBV6-5 and TRBJ1-2; 9 bases agree with TRBD1. The V and J ends lost 6 bases and 8 bases, in that order; junction bases with no gene match: 10. Per germline, CDR1 MNHEY and CDR2 SVGAGI. The CDR3 spans 14 residues. The CDR3 DNA reads TGTGCCAGCAGAGGCACCGGGACAGGGAACGGCTACACCTTC. Translation: CASRGTGTGNGYTF.

The rearrangement links TRBV4-3 to TRBJ2-5, with 8 bases fitting TRBD1. Germline V gene sequence: CDR1 LGHNA, CDR2 YSLEER. V trimming: 5 bases; J trimming: 2 bases; junction bases outside the gene matches: 16. CDR3 length equals 18 residues. In DNA form, the CDR3 reads TGCGCCAGCAGCGCCCGAATTCCGGGACAGGACTTTCAAGAGACCCAGTACTTC. Translating gives CASSARIPGQDFQETQYF.

In regard to this clone: One junction end does not reproduce the germline sequence, and a read error may be involved. The gene calls are TRBV7-9 and TRBJ1-1; D might be TRBD1 (6 bases). The CDR3 covers 12 residues. Germline V lookup: CDR1 SEHNR, CDR2 FQNEAQ (reference sequence). The CDR3 coding sequence is TGTTCCAGCAGCTTAGGGGGGGGTCCGGCTTTCTTT. Translated, it gives CSSSLGGGPAFF.

This clone appeared a few times. V and J are TRBV6-5 and TRBJ1-1; possibly TRBD1 for D (5 bases). Germline loops: CDR1 MNHEY, CDR2 SVGAGI. This CDR3 is built from 14 residues. V was trimmed by 6 bases and J by 1 base, leaving 12 bases between them. CDR3 DNA: TGTGCCAGCAGCCTCGGGGGACGGAACACTGAAGCTTTCTTT. Its translation is CASSLGGRNTEAFF.

The chain employs TRBV6-5 and TRBJ1-2; a possible D gene is TRBD1 (6 bases). The CDR3 totals 13 residues. V shed 6 bases and J shed 6 bases, with 14 bases lying between them. The germline CDR1 and CDR2 sequences are MNHEY and SVGAGI. The CDR3 DNA follows: TGTGCCAGCAGCAAAGACAGGAATAATGGCTACACCTTC. Protein sequence: CASSKDRNNGYTF.

This clone has just one count. The J gene is TRBJ2-7, the V gene TRBV13, with 8 positions matching TRBD1. Germline V gives CDR1 PRHDT, CDR2 FYEKMQ (reference sequence). The CDR3 has 13 residues. With V trimmed by 3 bases and J by 2 bases, 0 bases remained unmatched. CDR3 sequence: CASSLDRAYEQYF. The CDR3 DNA reads as TGTGCCAGCAGCTTGGACAGGGCCTACGAGCAGTACTTC.

This sequence joins TRBV7-3 and TRBJ2-1, with D possibly being TRBD2 (5 bases). Germline V gives CDR1 SGHTA, CDR2 FQGTGA. Trimming cost V 4 bases and J 6 bases, with 19 bases left between them. The CDR3 loop spans 16 amino acids. CDR3 protein: CASSYTTGLLSNEQFF. In DNA form, the CDR3 reads TGTGCCAGCAGCTACACGACTGGACTCCTAAGCAATGAGCAGTTCTTC.

This clone was detected only once. The gene calls are TRBV30 and TRBJ1-4, with TRBD1 matching over 9 bases. J lost 6 bases, V lost 0 bases, and 8 bases had no gene match. The length of the CDR3 is 16 residues. Germline values: CDR1 GTSNPN, CDR2 SVGIG (reference sequence). The CDR3 reads CAWSVPGQGLYEKLFF. DNA for the CDR3: TGTGCCTGGAGTGTACCCGGACAGGGGTTATATGAAAAACTGTTTTTT. Drawing the rest from reference TRBV30 and TRBJ1-4, the complete variable domain is SQTIHQWPATLVQPVGSPLSLECTVEGTSNPNLYWYRQAAGRGLQLLFYSVGIGQISSEVPQNLSASRPQDRQFILSSKKLLLSDSGFYLCAWSVPGQGLYEKLFFGSGTQLSVL.

The CDR3 coding sequence is TGTGCCAGCAGTCTACAGGGAAACATTCAGTACTTC. Translated, it gives CASSLQGNIQYF. The gene calls are TRBV6-5 and TRBJ2-4, with a tentative D call TRBD1 (6 bases). The germline V and J ends were trimmed by 5 bases and 6 bases, with 8 bases remaining between them. The CDR3 contains 12 residues. Germline CDR1 is MNHEY and CDR2 is SVGAGI.

The V gene is TRBV27, the J gene TRBJ1-6; D may be TRBD1 (5 bases). Germline lookup yields CDR1 MNHEY and CDR2 SMNVEV (reference sequence). Between the trimmed V and J ends, which lost 3 bases and 14 bases, there was a span of 14 bases. This CDR3 has 13 residues. As DNA, the CDR3 is TGTGCCAGCAGTTTGTACGGAGGGGTCACCCTCCACTTT. Its protein product is CASSLYGGVTLHF.

V usage is TRBV2 and J usage is TRBJ1-4; TRBD1 might be the D (6 bases). This CDR3 region has 16 residues. The germline gives CDR1 SNHLY, CDR2 FYNNEI. V lost 6 bases and J 5 bases, leaving 19 bases between the germline ends. CDR3 bases: TGTGCCAGCAGCTCAACTACCGGGACACGGAATGAAAAACTGTTTTTT. Residues: CASSSTTGTRNEKLFF.

The rearrangement joins TRBV6-6 to TRBJ1-6; TRBD1 aligns across 7 bases. Per germline, CDR1 MNHNY and CDR2 SVGAGI (reference sequence). With V trimmed by 4 bases and J by 10 bases, 10 bases remained unmatched. The CDR3 covers 15 residues. The CDR3 region is CASSSSRGSLSPLHF. The CDR3 DNA is TGTGCCAGCAGTTCTTCCAGGGGGTCCCTGTCACCCCTCCACTTT.